This T cell receptor (beta chain) originates from a study of memory CD4+ T cells and cytomegalovirus serostatus. The overall study: Donors were healthy Belgian adults, under 10 CMV seropositive and some 24 seronegative.

The CDR3 is 13 amino acids. J was trimmed by 8 bases and V by 2 bases; bases with no gene match: 6. Germline V gene data show CDR1 as GTSNPN and CDR2 as SVGIG (reference sequence). This clone was counted between two and nine times. Here immunoSEQ multiplex PCR was the method, and the copy in TCRdb shows in-frame clones only, minus some. This table has nearly 50,000 clones, 78% appearing once. Single viable CD3+CD4+CD8-CD45RO+ cells were sorted as the memory CD4+ T cells. The sample consisted of memory CD4+ T cells from blood. The sequence was obtained from an adult in good health and CMV-seronegative. The chain carries TRBV30 and TRBJ1-1; TRBD1 agrees at 9 bases. CDR3 loop: CAWSPGTGREAFF. The DNA for the CDR3 is TGTGCCTGGAGTCCCGGGACAGGGAGGGAAGCTTTCTTT.